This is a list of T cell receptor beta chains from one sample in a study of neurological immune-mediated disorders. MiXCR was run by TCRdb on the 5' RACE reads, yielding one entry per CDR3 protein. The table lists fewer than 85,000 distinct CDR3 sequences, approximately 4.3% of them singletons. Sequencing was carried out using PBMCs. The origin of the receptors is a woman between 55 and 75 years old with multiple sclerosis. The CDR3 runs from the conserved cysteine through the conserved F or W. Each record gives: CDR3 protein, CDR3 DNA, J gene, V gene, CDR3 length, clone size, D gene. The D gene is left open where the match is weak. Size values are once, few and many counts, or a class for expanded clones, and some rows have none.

CDR3 protein: CASSYSGTFSQQTQYF
CDR3 DNA: TGTGCCAGCAGTTACTCCGGGACATTTTCGCAACAGACCCAGTACTTC
J gene: TRBJ2-5
V gene: TRBV2
CDR3 length: 16
clone size: many
D gene: NA

CDR3 protein: CASSHPGGDTQYF
CDR3 DNA: TGTGCCAGCAGCCACCCCGGAGGAGATACGCAGTATTTT
J gene: TRBJ2-3
V gene: TRBV3-1
CDR3 length: 13
clone size: many
D gene: NA

CDR3 protein: CASSTPGNEQFF
CDR3 DNA: TGTGCCAGCAGTACGCCGGGCAATGAGCAGTTCTTC
J gene: TRBJ2-1
V gene: TRBV12-3/TRBV12-4
CDR3 length: 12
clone size: many
D gene: NA

CDR3 protein: CASSQGTSFGYTF
CDR3 DNA: TGTGCCAGCAGCCAAGGGACATCCTTCGGCTACACCTTC
J gene: TRBJ1-2
V gene: TRBV3-1
CDR3 length: 13
clone size: many
D gene: NA

CDR3 protein: CASSQIDGYEKLFF
CDR3 DNA: TGTGCCAGCAGCCAAATCGACGGATATGAAAAACTGTTTTTT
J gene: TRBJ1-4
V gene: TRBV3-1
CDR3 length: 14
clone size: many
D gene: NA

CDR3 protein: CASSLGTGAVQYF
CDR3 DNA: TGTGCCAGCAGCTTAGGAACGGGGGCAGTTCAGTACTTC
J gene: TRBJ2-4
V gene: TRBV7-7
CDR3 length: 13
clone size: many
D gene: NA

CDR3 protein: CASSPGLLGQETQYF
CDR3 DNA: TGTGCCAGCAGCCCCGGATTACTAGGGCAAGAGACCCAGTACTTC
J gene: TRBJ2-5
V gene: TRBV7-2
CDR3 length: 15
clone size: many
D gene: NA

CDR3 protein: CASSPSPGLAVFF
CDR3 DNA: TGTGCCAGCAGCCCCTCACCCGGACTAGCGGTGTTCTTC
J gene: TRBJ2-1
V gene: TRBV12-3/TRBV12-4
CDR3 length: 13
clone size: NA
D gene: TRBD2

CDR3 protein: CASSAGDQETQYF
CDR3 DNA: TGTGCCAGCAGCGCCGGAGACCAAGAGACCCAGTACTTC
J gene: TRBJ2-5
V gene: TRBV9
CDR3 length: 13
clone size: many
D gene: NA

CDR3 protein: CASSPEWGQGQFF
CDR3 DNA: TGTGCCAGCAGCCCCGAATGGGGACAGGGACAGTTTTTT
J gene: TRBJ1-4
V gene: TRBV5-5
CDR3 length: 13
clone size: many
D gene: TRBD1

CDR3 protein: CASSPQPGQGFNEQFF
CDR3 DNA: TGCGCCAGCAGCCCACAACCGGGACAGGGGTTCAATGAGCAGTTCTTC
J gene: TRBJ2-1
V gene: TRBV5-1
CDR3 length: 16
clone size: many
D gene: TRBD1

CDR3 protein: CASSRSSGGAGETQYF
CDR3 DNA: TGTGCCAGCAGCCGGTCTAGCGGGGGGGCCGGGGAGACCCAGTACTTC
J gene: TRBJ2-5
V gene: TRBV5-4
CDR3 length: 16
clone size: many
D gene: TRBD2

CDR3 protein: CASSLGPENEQYF
CDR3 DNA: TGCGCCAGCAGCTTAGGTCCCGAGAACGAGCAGTACTTC
J gene: TRBJ2-7
V gene: TRBV5-1
CDR3 length: 13
clone size: many
D gene: NA

CDR3 protein: CASICRQGANEQFF
CDR3 DNA: TGTGCCAGCATCTGTCGACAGGGGGCAAATGAGCAGTTCTTC
J gene: TRBJ2-1
V gene: TRBV21-1
CDR3 length: 14
clone size: many
D gene: NA

CDR3 protein: CASSPPGNYGYTF
CDR3 DNA: TGTGCCAGCAGTCCGCCAGGGAACTATGGCTACACCTTC
J gene: TRBJ1-2
V gene: TRBV2
CDR3 length: 13
clone size: many
D gene: NA

CDR3 protein: CASSLEGAYTDTQYF
CDR3 DNA: TGCGCCAGCAGCTTGGAAGGGGCTTACACAGATACGCAGTATTTT
J gene: TRBJ2-3
V gene: TRBV5-1
CDR3 length: 15
clone size: many
D gene: NA

CDR3 protein: CASSNQMTGSYEQYF
CDR3 DNA: TGTGCCAGCAGTAACCAAATGACAGGGTCCTACGAGCAGTACTTC
J gene: TRBJ2-7
V gene: TRBV6-5
CDR3 length: 15
clone size: many
D gene: TRBD1

CDR3 protein: CSAPRLAGDTDTQYF
CDR3 DNA: TGCAGTGCCCCGCGGTTAGCGGGGGACACAGATACGCAGTATTTT
J gene: TRBJ2-3
V gene: TRBV20-1
CDR3 length: 15
clone size: many
D gene: TRBD2

CDR3 protein: CASRTGFGLSYEQYF
CDR3 DNA: TGTGCCTCGAGGACAGGGTTCGGTCTCTCCTACGAGCAGTACTTC
J gene: TRBJ2-7
V gene: TRBV6-1
CDR3 length: 15
clone size: NA
D gene: TRBD1

CDR3 protein: CASSPQARNTGELFF
CDR3 DNA: TGTGCCAGCAGCCCTCAAGCCAGGAACACCGGGGAGCTGTTTTTT
J gene: TRBJ2-2
V gene: TRBV2
CDR3 length: 15
clone size: many
D gene: NA

CDR3 protein: CATIRDRGYEQYF
CDR3 DNA: TGTGCCACTATTCGGGACAGGGGCTACGAGCAGTACTTC
J gene: TRBJ2-7
V gene: TRBV24-1
CDR3 length: 13
clone size: NA
D gene: TRBD1

CDR3 protein: CASSRRTGASGANVLTF
CDR3 DNA: TGTGCCAGCAGCCGCCGGACAGGGGCCTCTGGGGCCAACGTCCTGACTTTC
J gene: TRBJ2-6
V gene: TRBV6-6
CDR3 length: 17
clone size: many
D gene: TRBD1

CDR3 protein: CASSPGGTASTNEQFF
CDR3 DNA: TGCGCCAGCAGCCCGGGTGGGACAGCTTCGACCAATGAGCAGTTCTTC
J gene: TRBJ2-1
V gene: TRBV5-1
CDR3 length: 16
clone size: many
D gene: TRBD1

CDR3 protein: CASSLSSGAWNTEAFF
CDR3 DNA: TGTGCCAGCAGCTTAAGCTCAGGGGCCTGGAACACTGAAGCTTTCTTT
J gene: TRBJ1-1
V gene: TRBV11-2
CDR3 length: 16
clone size: many
D gene: NA

CDR3 protein: CASSRAGQGYGYTF
CDR3 DNA: TGTGCCAGCAGCCGGGCGGGACAAGGCTATGGCTACACCTTC
J gene: TRBJ1-2
V gene: TRBV14
CDR3 length: 14
clone size: many
D gene: NA

CDR3 protein: CASSYSTGGTGRSEAFF
CDR3 DNA: TGTGCCAGCAGTTACTCCACAGGGGGGACAGGGAGGTCTGAAGCTTTCTTT
J gene: TRBJ1-1
V gene: TRBV6-5
CDR3 length: 17
clone size: many
D gene: TRBD1

CDR3 protein: CASSLNPDSYGYTF
CDR3 DNA: TGTGCCAGCAGCTTGAACCCCGATAGCTATGGCTACACCTTC
J gene: TRBJ1-2
V gene: TRBV7-2
CDR3 length: 14
clone size: NA
D gene: NA

CDR3 protein: CASSGHRVGDYGYTF
CDR3 DNA: TGTGCCAGCAGCGGCCACAGGGTTGGGGACTATGGCTACACCTTC
J gene: TRBJ1-2
V gene: TRBV21-1
CDR3 length: 15
clone size: few
D gene: NA

CDR3 protein: CASYPGGRSGSYGYTF
CDR3 DNA: TGTGCCAGCTACCCCGGCGGAAGATCAGGGAGCTATGGCTACACCTTC
J gene: TRBJ1-2
V gene: TRBV25-1
CDR3 length: 16
clone size: many
D gene: NA

CDR3 protein: CASRWTPRQGHYEQYF
CDR3 DNA: TGTGCCAGCAGATGGACGCCACGACAGGGACACTACGAGCAGTACTTC
J gene: TRBJ2-7
V gene: TRBV28
CDR3 length: 16
clone size: many
D gene: TRBD1

CDR3 protein: CSASSTLAGRNEQYF
CDR3 DNA: TGCAGTGCTAGTTCTACACTAGCGGGAAGAAACGAGCAGTACTTC
J gene: TRBJ2-7
V gene: TRBV20-1
CDR3 length: 15
clone size: many
D gene: TRBD2

CDR3 protein: CASRHLTGELFF
CDR3 DNA: TGTGCCAGCAGACACTTGACCGGGGAGCTGTTTTTT
J gene: TRBJ2-2
V gene: TRBV6-1
CDR3 length: 12
clone size: many
D gene: NA

CDR3 protein: CASSLPRLAGEPDTQYF
CDR3 DNA: TGTGCCAGCAGCTTACCGAGACTAGCGGGGGAGCCAGATACGCAGTATTTT
J gene: TRBJ2-3
V gene: TRBV7-2
CDR3 length: 17
clone size: many
D gene: TRBD2

CDR3 protein: CSARDGGLAGGAYNEQFF
CDR3 DNA: TGCAGTGCTAGAGATGGGGGACTAGCGGGGGGTGCCTACAATGAGCAGTTCTTC
J gene: TRBJ2-1
V gene: TRBV20-1
CDR3 length: 18
clone size: many
D gene: TRBD2

CDR3 protein: CASSSPAGNEQFF
CDR3 DNA: TGTGCCAGCAGTTCTCCCGCGGGAAATGAGCAGTTCTTC
J gene: TRBJ2-1
V gene: TRBV27
CDR3 length: 13
clone size: many
D gene: NA

CDR3 protein: CASSAILAGGNIQYF
CDR3 DNA: TGCGCCAGCAGCGCCATCCTAGCGGGGGGTAACATTCAGTACTTC
J gene: TRBJ2-4
V gene: TRBV5-1
CDR3 length: 15
clone size: many
D gene: TRBD2

CDR3 protein: CASSFPGTSSYEQYF
CDR3 DNA: TGTGCCAGCAGCTTCCCGGGAACCAGCTCCTACGAGCAGTACTTC
J gene: TRBJ2-7
V gene: TRBV7-9
CDR3 length: 15
clone size: many
D gene: NA

CDR3 protein: CASSPRSAGLANEQFF
CDR3 DNA: TGTGCCAGCAGCCCCAGGTCGGCAGGCCTCGCCAATGAGCAGTTCTTC
J gene: TRBJ2-1
V gene: TRBV11-2
CDR3 length: 16
clone size: many
D gene: NA

CDR3 protein: CASSTGSRNNEQFF
CDR3 DNA: TGTGCCAGCAGTACAGGGTCTAGGAACAATGAGCAGTTCTTC
J gene: TRBJ2-1
V gene: TRBV12-3/TRBV12-4
CDR3 length: 14
clone size: many
D gene: NA

CDR3 protein: CASSDLAGATDTQYF
CDR3 DNA: TGCGCCAGCAGTGACCTAGCGGGGGCCACAGATACGCAGTATTTT
J gene: TRBJ2-3
V gene: TRBV10-1
CDR3 length: 15
clone size: many
D gene: TRBD2

CDR3 protein: CASSLVMGTEQFF
CDR3 DNA: TGCGCCAGCAGCTTGGTAATGGGGACTGAGCAGTTCTTC
J gene: TRBJ2-1
V gene: TRBV5-1
CDR3 length: 13
clone size: many
D gene: NA

CDR3 protein: CASSQAAQSTLHEQFF
CDR3 DNA: TGCGCCAGCAGCCAAGCCGCTCAGTCGACCCTCCATGAGCAGTTCTTC
J gene: TRBJ2-1
V gene: TRBV4-1
CDR3 length: 16
clone size: many
D gene: NA